A single sample gave rise to the 17 T cell receptor beta chains below, sequenced in a study of early T cells in non-severe SARS-CoV-2 infection. TCRdb re-called the 5' RACE reads through MiXCR, storing one row per CDR3 protein. The repertoire holds 17,000 or so distinct CDR3 sequences, with over 5.5% as singletons. The material sequenced was whole blood, taken at baseline. These receptors all come from an adult who was a healthcare worker with PCR-confirmed SARS-CoV-2 infection or an uninfected control (not recorded which).

Ten or more counts support this clonotype. The chain uses TRBV7-9 and TRBJ1-1; unclear D gene. This CDR3 comprises 15 residues. Trimming left V 2 bases short and J 3 bases short, with 13 bases between. Germline CDR1 is SEHNR and CDR2 is FQNEAQ (reference sequence). Written as DNA, the CDR3 is TGTGCCAGCAGCTTATCCCGGCGACGGGACACTGAAGCTTTCTTT. The encoded protein is CASSLSRRRDTEAFF. Drawing the rest from reference TRBV7-9 and TRBJ1-1, the complete variable domain is DTGVSQNPRHKITKRGQNVTFRCDPISEHNRLYWYRQTLGQGPEFLTYFQNEAQLEKSRLLSDRFSAERPKGSFSTLEIQRTEQGDSAMYLCASSLSRRRDTEAFFGQGTRLTVV.

This rearrangement joins TRBV5-5 to TRBJ2-2, with D perhaps given as TRBD1 or TRBD2 (5 bases each). There are 14 residues in the CDR3. Between the trimmed V and J ends, which lost 5 bases and 5 bases, there was a span of 13 bases. Germline CDR1 and CDR2: SGHKS and YYEKEE (reference sequence). The CDR3 protein is CASSRDLPTGELFF. DNA for the CDR3: TGTGCCAGCAGTCGGGACCTGCCTACCGGGGAGCTGTTTTTT.

This clonotype was counted many times. The chain uses TRBV12-3 or TRBV12-4 and TRBJ1-1; D gene ambiguous. V was clipped by 2 bases and J by 7 bases, with 8 bases between them. This CDR3 region has 12 residues. The CDR3 loop reads CASSLWGYEAFF. In DNA form, the CDR3 reads TGTGCCAGCAGTTTATGGGGTTATGAAGCTTTCTTT.

This clonotype has only a few counts. This chain connects TRBV6-2 or TRBV6-3 to TRBJ2-5; 10 nucleotides line up with TRBD2. In germline, CDR1 is MNHEY, CDR2 SVGEGT. V lost 2 bases, J lost 3 bases, and 9 bases stayed unmatched. CDR3 length: 17 residues. This CDR3 reads CASSYAPLAGVKETQYF. The CDR3 DNA is TGTGCCAGCAGTTACGCCCCGCTAGCGGGGGTGAAAGAGACCCAGTACTTC.

The chain carries TRBV25-1 and TRBJ2-7; D gene unclear. This CDR3 has 15 residues. Germline V gene data show CDR1 as MGHDK and CDR2 as SYGVNS. The germline V and J ends were trimmed by 0 bases and 0 bases, with 9 bases remaining between them. In DNA form, the CDR3 reads TGTGCCAGCAGTGAATACGTGAGGAGCTCCTACGAGCAGTACTTC. It encodes CASSEYVRSSYEQYF.

This clonotype was seen ten or more times. The gene calls are TRBV2 and TRBJ1-2, with 8 bases that match TRBD1. V was clipped by 8 bases and J by 2 bases; unmatched bases: 7. The V gene's germline CDR1 is SNHLY and CDR2 FYNNEI. This CDR3 region has 14 residues. The CDR3 loop reads CASLQGVVNYGYTF. As DNA, the CDR3 is TGTGCCAGCCTACAGGGGGTTGTGAACTATGGCTACACCTTC.

A remark on this clonotype: Only one base separates this from a far larger clonotype, so it likely reflects a read error. The chain links TRBV5-6 to TRBJ2-3; D not certain. Between the trimmed V and J ends, which lost 0 bases and 4 bases, there was a span of 0 bases. Germline CDR1 is SGHDT and CDR2 is YYEEEE. This CDR3 region has 11 residues. CDR3 coding DNA: TGTGCCAGCAGCTTGGCAGATACGCAGTATTTT. Translated, it gives CASSLADTQYF. Full variable domain (missing parts from reference TRBV5-6 and TRBJ2-3): DAGVTQSPTHLIKTRGQQVTLRCSPKSGHDTVSWYQQALGQGPQFIFQYYEEEERQRGNFPDRFSGHQFPNYSSELNVNALLLGDSALYLCASSLADTQYFGPGTRLTVL.

The sample holds many counts of this clonotype. The genes are TRBV7-2 and TRBJ1-5; 7 bases line up with TRBD1. Per germline, CDR1 SGHTA and CDR2 FQGNSA. This CDR3 has 15 amino acids. V lost 2 bases and J lost 1; bases outside the gene matches: 2. The CDR3 reads CASSLHRGSNQPQHF. The CDR3 DNA reads TGTGCCAGCAGCTTACACAGGGGAAGCAATCAGCCCCAGCATTTT.

This clonotype was found many times. The chain employs TRBV5-4 and TRBJ1-4, with D unclear. The CDR3 loop spans 14 amino acids. Germline V CDR1 and CDR2: SGHNT, YYREEE (reference sequence). Trimming stripped 0 bases from V and 8 bases from J, with 11 bases between. The CDR3 DNA reads TGTGCCAGCAGCTTGGAAGGTGCACGGGAAAAACTGTTTTTT. Its translation: CASSLEGAREKLFF.

This clonotype was seen repeatedly, ten times or more. The CDR3 DNA is TGTGCCAGCAGCTTAGTAGGGACAGGGAATGAGCAGTTCTTC. Translated: CASSLVGTGNEQFF. The J gene is TRBJ2-1, the V gene TRBV11-3, with 9 bases that match TRBD1. Germline CDR1 reads SGHNT; CDR2 reads YENEEA. The CDR3 length is 14 residues. V lost 1 base, J lost 7 bases, and 2 bases stayed unmatched.

This clonotype was detected many times. The chain joins TRBV11-2 to TRBJ2-1; D gene uncertain. The germline V and J ends were trimmed by 1 base and 6 bases, with 4 bases remaining between them. The CDR3 spans 12 residues. Germline assignment: CDR1 SGHAT and CDR2 FQNNGV. The CDR3 nucleotides are TGTGCCAGCAGCTTAGTCGGCAATGAGCAGTTCTTC. The encoded protein is CASSLVGNEQFF. The full variable domain, with the rest looked up from reference TRBV11-2 and TRBJ2-1, is EAGVAQSPRYKIIEKRQSVAFWCNPISGHATLYWYQQILGQGPKLLIQFQNNGVVDDSQLPKDRFSAERLKGVDSTLKIQPAKLEDSAVYLCASSLVGNEQFFGPGTRLTVL.

This clonotype was recorded many times. The chain combines TRBV6-6 with TRBJ2-7; no reliable D call. The CDR3 is 15 amino acids. Per germline, CDR1 MNHNY and CDR2 SVGAGI (reference sequence). V lost 2 bases to trimming and J lost 0 bases, with 11 bases between them. CDR3 region: CASSYDPPPSYEQYF. The CDR3, as DNA: TGTGCCAGCAGTTACGACCCCCCTCCCTCCTACGAGCAGTACTTC.

This clonotype has a count of ten or more. The chain couples TRBV7-6 to TRBJ2-5; D ambiguous. The V and J ends lost 6 bases and 1 base respectively, with 12 bases between them. This CDR3 is 14 amino acids long. Germline CDR1 SGHVS, CDR2 FNYEAQ. The CDR3 here is CASRESGPQETQYF. The CDR3 coding sequence is TGTGCCAGCAGAGAATCGGGCCCCCAAGAGACCCAGTACTTC.

Many counts were recorded for this clonotype. The V gene is TRBV19, the J gene TRBJ2-3, with 12 nucleotides matching TRBD2. Losses at the gene ends were 5 bases for V and 1 base for J; bases not matched to a gene: 7. The CDR3 has 17 residues. CDR1 and CDR2 (germline): LNHDA, SQIVND (reference sequence). This CDR3 reads CASSARLAGARTDTQYF. CDR3 nucleotides: TGTGCCAGTAGTGCCAGACTAGCGGGGGCTCGCACAGATACGCAGTATTTT.

Many counts were recorded for this clonotype. The CDR3 nucleotides read TGTGCCAGCAGCTCGACAGGGGGAAACACAGATACGCAGTATTTT. Encoded protein: CASSSTGGNTDTQYF. This rearrangement joins TRBV7-3 to TRBJ2-3; 9 nucleotides align to TRBD1. The V gene's germline CDR1 is SGHTA and CDR2 FQGTGA. V lost 4 bases and J lost 2; bases outside the gene matches: 4. This CDR3 has 15 amino acids.

This clonotype qualifies as medium-sized. J is TRBJ1-3 and V is TRBV7-9; weak D call: TRBD1 (6 bases). This CDR3 spans 16 amino acids. Germline CDR1 SEHNR, CDR2 FQNEAQ (reference sequence). The ends were cut back, 7 bases at V and 6 bases at J, with 22 bases in the middle. This CDR3 reads CASIGGPGTLSNTIYF. The CDR3 DNA is TGTGCCAGCATAGGGGGACCAGGGACTCTCTCAAACACCATATATTTT.

This clonotype was seen only a few times. The rearrangement joins TRBV18 to TRBJ1-4; 8 bases are shared with TRBD1. CDR3 length: 18 amino acids. V shed 3 bases and J 4 bases; nucleotides not matched to a gene: 13. Germline V gene lookup returns CDR1 KGHSH and CDR2 LQKENI. The CDR3 here is CASSPLGPLGQGNEKLFF. The CDR3, as DNA: TGTGCCAGCTCACCTCTGGGGCCCCTCGGACAGGGTAATGAAAAACTGTTTTTT.